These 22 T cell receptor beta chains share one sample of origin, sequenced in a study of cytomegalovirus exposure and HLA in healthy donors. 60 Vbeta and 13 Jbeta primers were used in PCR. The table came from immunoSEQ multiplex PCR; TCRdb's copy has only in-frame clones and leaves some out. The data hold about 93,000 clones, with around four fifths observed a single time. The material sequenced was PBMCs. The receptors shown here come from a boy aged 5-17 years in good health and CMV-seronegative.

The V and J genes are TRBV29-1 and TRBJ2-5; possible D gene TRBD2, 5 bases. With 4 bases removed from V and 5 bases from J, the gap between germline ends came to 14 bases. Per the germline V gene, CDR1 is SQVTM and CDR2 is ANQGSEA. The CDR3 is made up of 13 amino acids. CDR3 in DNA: TGCAGCGTTGGCGCTAGCAGGAGGGAGACCCAGTACTTC. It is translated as CSVGASRRETQYF.

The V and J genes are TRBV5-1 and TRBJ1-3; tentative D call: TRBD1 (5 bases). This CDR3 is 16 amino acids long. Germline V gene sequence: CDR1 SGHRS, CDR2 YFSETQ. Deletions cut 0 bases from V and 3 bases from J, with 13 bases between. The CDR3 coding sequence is TGCGCCAGCAGCTTGGCCGGGGGTAGTTATGGAAACACCATATATTTT. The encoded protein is CASSLAGGSYGNTIYF. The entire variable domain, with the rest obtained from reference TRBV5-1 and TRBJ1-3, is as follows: KAGVTQTPRYLIKTRGQQVTLSCSPISGHRSVSWYQQTPGQGLQFLFEYFSETQRNKGNFPGRFSGRQFSNSRSEMNVSTLELGDSALYLCASSLAGGSYGNTIYFGEGSWLTVV.

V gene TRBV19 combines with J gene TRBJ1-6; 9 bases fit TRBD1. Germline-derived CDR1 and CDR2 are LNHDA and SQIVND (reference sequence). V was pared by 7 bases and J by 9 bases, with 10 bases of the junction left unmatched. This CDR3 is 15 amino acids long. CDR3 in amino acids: CASNPTGGLFSPLHF. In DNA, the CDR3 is TGTGCCAGTAACCCGACAGGGGGTTTATTTTCACCCCTCCACTTT.

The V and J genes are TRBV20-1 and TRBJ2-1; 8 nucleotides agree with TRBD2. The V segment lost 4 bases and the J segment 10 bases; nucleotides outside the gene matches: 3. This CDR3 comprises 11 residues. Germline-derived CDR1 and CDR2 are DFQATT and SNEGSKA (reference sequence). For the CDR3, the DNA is TGCAGTGCTACGGGGGGGGTGGAGCAGTTCTTC. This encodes CSATGGVEQFF.

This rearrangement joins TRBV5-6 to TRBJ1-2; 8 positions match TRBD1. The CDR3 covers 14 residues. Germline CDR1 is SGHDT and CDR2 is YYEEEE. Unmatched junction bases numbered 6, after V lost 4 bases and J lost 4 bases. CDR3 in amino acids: CASSTRQGLYGYTF. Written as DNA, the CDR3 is TGTGCCAGCAGCACCCGACAGGGGCTCTATGGCTACACCTTC.

As DNA, the CDR3 is TGTGCCAGCAGCTTAGGGGGGTCGAACACTGAAGCTTTCTTT. This translates into CASSLGGSNTEAFF. This chain links TRBV7-3 with TRBJ1-1; possible D gene TRBD1, 5 bases. Trimming shortened V by 2 bases and J by 1 base, and 8 bases separated the two germline ends. Germline CDR1 SGHTA, CDR2 FQGTGA. This CDR3 spans 14 amino acids.

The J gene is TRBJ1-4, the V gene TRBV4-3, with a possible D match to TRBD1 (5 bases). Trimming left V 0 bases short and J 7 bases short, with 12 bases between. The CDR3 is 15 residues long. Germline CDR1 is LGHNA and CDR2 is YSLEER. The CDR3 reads CASSQDWAGFEKLFF. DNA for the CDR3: TGCGCCAGCAGCCAAGATTGGGCAGGGTTTGAAAAACTGTTTTTT.

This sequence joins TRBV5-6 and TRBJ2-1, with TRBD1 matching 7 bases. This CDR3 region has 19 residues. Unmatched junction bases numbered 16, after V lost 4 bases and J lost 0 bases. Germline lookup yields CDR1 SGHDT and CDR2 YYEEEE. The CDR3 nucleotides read TGTGCCAGCAGCCAGAGGACAGGCGAGATCAAAAGCTCCTACAATGAGCAGTTCTTC. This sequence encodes CASSQRTGEIKSSYNEQFF.

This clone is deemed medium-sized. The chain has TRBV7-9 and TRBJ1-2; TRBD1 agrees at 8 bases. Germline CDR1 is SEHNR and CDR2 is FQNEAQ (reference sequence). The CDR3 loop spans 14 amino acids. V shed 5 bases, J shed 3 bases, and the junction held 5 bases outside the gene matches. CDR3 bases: TGTGCCAGCAGCCCGGACAGGGAGTACTATGGCTACACCTTC. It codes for CASSPDREYYGYTF.

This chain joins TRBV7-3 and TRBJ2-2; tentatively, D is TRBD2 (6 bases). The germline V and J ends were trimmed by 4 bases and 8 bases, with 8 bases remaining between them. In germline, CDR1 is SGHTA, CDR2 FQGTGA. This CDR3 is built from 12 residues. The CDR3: CASSSRGGELFF. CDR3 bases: TGTGCCAGCAGCTCTCGGGGGGGGGAGCTGTTTTTT.

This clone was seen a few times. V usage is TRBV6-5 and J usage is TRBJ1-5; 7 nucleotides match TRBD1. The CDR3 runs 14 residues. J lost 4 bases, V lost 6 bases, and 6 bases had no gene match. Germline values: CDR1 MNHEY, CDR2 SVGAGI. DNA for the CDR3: TGTGCCAGCAGCTCCGACAGGGCGAATCAGCCCCAGCATTTT. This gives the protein CASSSDRANQPQHF.

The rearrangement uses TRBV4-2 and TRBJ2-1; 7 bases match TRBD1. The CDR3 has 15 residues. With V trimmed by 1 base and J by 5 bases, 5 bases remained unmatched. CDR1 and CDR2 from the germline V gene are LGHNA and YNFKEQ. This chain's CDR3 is CASSQGRGTNNEQFF. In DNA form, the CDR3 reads TGTGCCAGCAGCCAAGGCAGGGGGACCAACAATGAGCAGTTCTTC.

CDR3 sequence: CASSFLDRVNEKLFF. The CDR3 nucleotides read TGTGCCAGCAGCTTCCTGGACAGGGTTAATGAAAAACTGTTTTTT. J is TRBJ1-4 and V is TRBV11-2, with 8 bases aligning to TRBD1. Germline V gene sequence: CDR1 SGHAT, CDR2 FQNNGV. The CDR3 is 15 residues long. Trimming removed 3 bases from V and 4 bases from J; junction bases left unmatched: 4.

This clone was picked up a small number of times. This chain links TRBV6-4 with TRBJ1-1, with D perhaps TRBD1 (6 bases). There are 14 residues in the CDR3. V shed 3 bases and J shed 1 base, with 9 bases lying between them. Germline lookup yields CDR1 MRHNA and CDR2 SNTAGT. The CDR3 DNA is TGTGCCAGCAGTGATGGACAGCCGAACACTGAAGCTTTCTTT. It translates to CASSDGQPNTEAFF.

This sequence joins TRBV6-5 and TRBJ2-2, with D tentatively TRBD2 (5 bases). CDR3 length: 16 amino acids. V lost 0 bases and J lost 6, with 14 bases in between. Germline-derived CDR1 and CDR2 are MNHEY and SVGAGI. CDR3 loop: CASSYSSGRSSGELFF. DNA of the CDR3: TGTGCCAGCAGTTACTCGAGTGGGAGATCATCCGGGGAGCTGTTTTTT.

The CDR3 here is CASSQEPSGHQETQYF. CDR3 sequence (DNA): TGCGCCAGCAGCCAAGAGCCTTCAGGTCACCAAGAGACCCAGTACTTC. The chain links TRBV4-1 to TRBJ2-5; unclear D gene. Germline V gene sequence: CDR1 MGHRA, CDR2 YSYEKL. Trimming took off 0 bases at V and 0 bases at J, with 11 bases between the two ends. The CDR3 spans 16 residues.

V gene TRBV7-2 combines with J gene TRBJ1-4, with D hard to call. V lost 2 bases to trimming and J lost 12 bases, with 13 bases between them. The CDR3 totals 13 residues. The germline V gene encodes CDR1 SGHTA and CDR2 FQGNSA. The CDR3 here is CASSLTREDQLFF. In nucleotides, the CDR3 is TGTGCCAGCAGCTTAACTAGGGAAGATCAACTGTTTTTT.

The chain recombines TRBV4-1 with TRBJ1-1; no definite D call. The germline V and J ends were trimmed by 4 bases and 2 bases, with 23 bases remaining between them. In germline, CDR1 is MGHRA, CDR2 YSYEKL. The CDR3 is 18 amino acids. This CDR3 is CASSPRRREMGSNTEAFF. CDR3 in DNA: TGCGCCAGCAGCCCGAGGAGGAGAGAGATGGGGTCAAACACTGAAGCTTTCTTT.

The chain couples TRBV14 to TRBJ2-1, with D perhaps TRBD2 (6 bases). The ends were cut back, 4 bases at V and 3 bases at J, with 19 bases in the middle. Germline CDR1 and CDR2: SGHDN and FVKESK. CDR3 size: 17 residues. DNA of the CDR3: TGTGCCAGCAGCCGGGACTCGATCACGGCCGGCTACAATGAGCAGTTCTTC. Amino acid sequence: CASSRDSITAGYNEQFF.

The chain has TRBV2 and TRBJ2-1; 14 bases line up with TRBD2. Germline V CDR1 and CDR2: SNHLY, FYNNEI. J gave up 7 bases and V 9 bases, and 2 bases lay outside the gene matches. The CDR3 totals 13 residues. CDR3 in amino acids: CARGTSGGNEQFF. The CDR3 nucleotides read TGTGCCAGGGGGACTAGCGGGGGAAATGAGCAGTTCTTC.

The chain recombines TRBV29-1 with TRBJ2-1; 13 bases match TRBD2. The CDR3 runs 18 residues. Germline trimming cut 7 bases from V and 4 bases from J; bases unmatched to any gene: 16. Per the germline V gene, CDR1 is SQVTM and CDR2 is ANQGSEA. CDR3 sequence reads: CSATAGLAGVRRYNEQFF. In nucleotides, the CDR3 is TGCAGCGCGACTGCAGGACTAGCGGGAGTAAGAAGGTACAATGAGCAGTTCTTC.

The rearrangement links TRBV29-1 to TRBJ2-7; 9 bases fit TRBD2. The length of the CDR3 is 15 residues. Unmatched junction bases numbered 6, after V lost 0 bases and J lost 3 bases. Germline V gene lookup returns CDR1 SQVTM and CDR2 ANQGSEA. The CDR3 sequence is CSVEEGREGLYEQYF. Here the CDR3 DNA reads TGCAGCGTTGAAGAGGGGCGGGAGGGCCTCTACGAGCAGTACTTC.